This T cell receptor beta chain comes out of a study of PD-1 blockade in classical Hodgkin lymphoma. Study results and caveats: Newly diagnosed patients had diversity similar to the baseline diversity of complete responders. Some patients began nivolumab under 1 year after ASCT. These patients were excluded from later analyses. TCR diversity at baseline was reported to be reduced in newly diagnosed patients relative to healthy donors. CD4+ TCR diversity climbed significantly by C4D1, unlike CD8+ TCR diversity.

The CDR3 sequence is 13 residues long. Looked up from germline, CDR1 is LGHNT and CDR2 is FRNRAP. The V segment lost 10 bases and the J segment 4 bases; nucleotides outside the gene matches: 5. Relapse was seen in all patients after autologous stem cell transplantation, and brentuximab vedotin exposure was variable. Only in-frame clones appear in the TCRdb table, and some are missing; sequencing was by immunoSEQ multiplex PCR. The repertoire includes tens of thousands of clones, around 88% of them detected once, and more than 6.5% sits in the top ten. Remarks on this clone: As yet, its antigen is unknown.

The material sequenced was peripheral blood mononuclear cells (PBMCs), taken before the second cycle of nivolumab. The sequence was collected from a human donor with classical Hodgkin lymphoma. The J gene is TRBJ2-7, the V gene TRBV12-5, with 12 positions matching TRBD2. The CDR3, as DNA: TGTGCTACTATGGGACTAGCGGGTTACGAGCAGTACTTC. It specifies CATMGLAGYEQYF.